This entry lists 2 T cell receptor beta chains sequenced from one sample in a study of response to subunit inactivated influenza vaccine. TCRdb recomputed calls from the RT-PCR reads with MiXCR, one row per CDR3 protein. This sample has 600,000 to 850,000 distinct CDR3 sequences, with about 14% found just once. Sequencing used PBMCs from blood, obtained approximately 15 days before vaccination. These receptors originate from a man in his forties or fifties who received an inactivated influenza vaccine.

This clonotype was picked up a small number of times. The chain is built from TRBV15 and TRBJ1-5; tentatively, D is TRBD1 (5 bases). V dropped 0 bases and J dropped 6 bases, with 12 bases sitting between them. The germline gives CDR1 LNHNV, CDR2 YYDKDF (reference sequence). This CDR3 is built from 15 residues. The CDR3 loop is CATSRDLGGGQPQHF. CDR3 coding DNA: TGTGCCACCAGCAGAGATCTCGGGGGAGGTCAGCCCCAGCATTTT.

This clonotype came up a few times. The rearrangement links TRBV10-3 to TRBJ2-5, with D possibly being TRBD2 (5 bases). The CDR3 totals 15 residues. V dropped 3 bases and J dropped 2 bases, with 13 bases sitting between them. The germline V gene encodes CDR1 ENHRY and CDR2 SYGVKD. The CDR3 coding sequence is TGTGCCATCAGTGACATCGGGATAGATCAAGAGACCCAGTACTTC. This sequence encodes CAISDIGIDQETQYF.